The clone carrying this T cell receptor beta chain occurred many times. Germline-derived CDR1 and CDR2 are SGHVS and FNYEAQ. This CDR3 contains 14 residues. V lost 0 bases, J lost 2 bases, and 1 base stayed unmatched. TCRbeta library construction was performed incorporating unique molecular identifiers. One entry per CDR3 protein, called by TCRdb with MiXCR from the PCR reads. The sample holds over 400,000 distinct CDR3 sequences, approximately 12% seen once. The data belong to a study of T-cell reconstitution after alpha-beta-depleted transplantation in children. The sequence came from a human donor who donated a stem cell graft to a child with combined immunodeficiency. This sequence joins TRBV7-6 and TRBJ2-7; 7 nucleotides line up with TRBD1. Here the sequenced sample was PBMCs from the stem cell graft donor, taken from the stem cell graft. The CDR3 nucleotides read TGTGCCAGCAGCTTAGCCACAGGGGCCTACGAGCAGTACTTC. Amino acid sequence: CASSLATGAYEQYF.